Listed here are 5 T cell receptor beta chains from one sample, sequenced in a study of blood T cell repertoires in COVID-19. The assay was immunoSEQ multiplex PCR, and TCRdb's table has in-frame clones only and misses some. Among a few hundred thousand clones listed, under 90% were seen once. Sequences were obtained from peripheral blood. These receptors all come from a woman aged 80 or over with acute or convalescent COVID-19.

This sequence joins TRBV6-1 and TRBJ2-6; D might be TRBD1 (8 bases). Germline V lookup: CDR1 MNHNS, CDR2 SASEGT. The length of the CDR3 is 18 residues. The V end was cut by 2 bases, the J end by 0 bases, with 14 bases between. The DNA for the CDR3 is TGTGCCAGCAGTGAAAGGACAGGGAGGGCCTCTGGGGCCAACGTCCTGACTTTC. Encoded protein: CASSERTGRASGANVLTF.

This clone was seen a single time. This chain connects TRBV30 to TRBJ1-6; 7 bases line up with TRBD1. Germline V gives CDR1 GTSNPN, CDR2 SVGIG (reference sequence). V gave up 0 bases and J gave up 2 bases; unmatched junction bases: 1. The CDR3 runs 15 residues. CDR3 protein: CAWSVRGPYNSPLHF. In DNA, the CDR3 is TGTGCCTGGAGTGTAAGGGGGCCCTATAATTCACCCCTCCACTTT.

This chain links TRBV28 with TRBJ1-6; unclear D gene. V lost 8 bases to trimming and J lost 10 bases, with 15 bases between them. From germline, CDR1 is MDHEN and CDR2 SYDVKM. CDR3 length: 13 amino acids. The chain's CDR3 is CASLTPSGSPLHF. CDR3 nucleotides: TGTGCCAGCTTAACCCCCTCGGGGTCACCCCTCCACTTT.

V gene TRBV11-1 combines with J gene TRBJ1-2; perhaps TRBD1 as D (6 bases). The CDR3 spans 16 residues. Germline assignment: CDR1 SGHAT and CDR2 FQDESV (reference sequence). With 5 bases removed from V and 2 bases from J, the gap between germline ends came to 18 bases. CDR3: CASSPQAGTPNYGYTF. CDR3 DNA sequence: TGTGCCAGCAGCCCGCAGGCCGGGACACCAAACTATGGCTACACCTTC.

V is TRBV3-1 (or the pseudogene TRBV3-2) and J is TRBJ1-4; D gene unclear. The CDR3 totals 14 residues. The germline V gene has CDR1 LGHDT and CDR2 YNNKEL (reference sequence). V was clipped by 1 base and J by 10 bases, with 13 bases between them. CDR3 in amino acids: CASSQVAGLGKLFF. CDR3 sequence (DNA): TGTGCCAGCAGCCAAGTGGCAGGTCTCGGAAAACTGTTTTTT.